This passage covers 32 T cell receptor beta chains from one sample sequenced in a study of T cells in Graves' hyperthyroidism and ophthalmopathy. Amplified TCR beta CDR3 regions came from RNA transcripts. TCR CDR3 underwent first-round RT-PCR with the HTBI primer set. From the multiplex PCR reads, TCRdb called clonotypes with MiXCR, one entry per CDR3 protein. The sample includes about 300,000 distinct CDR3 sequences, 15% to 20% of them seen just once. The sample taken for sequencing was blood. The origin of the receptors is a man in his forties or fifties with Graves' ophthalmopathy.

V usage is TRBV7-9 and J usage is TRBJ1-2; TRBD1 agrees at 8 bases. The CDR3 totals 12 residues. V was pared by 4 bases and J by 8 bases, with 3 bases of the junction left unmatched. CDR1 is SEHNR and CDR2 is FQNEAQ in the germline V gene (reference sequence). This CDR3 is CASSSTGDGYTF. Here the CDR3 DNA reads TGTGCCAGCAGCTCGACAGGGGACGGCTACACCTTC.

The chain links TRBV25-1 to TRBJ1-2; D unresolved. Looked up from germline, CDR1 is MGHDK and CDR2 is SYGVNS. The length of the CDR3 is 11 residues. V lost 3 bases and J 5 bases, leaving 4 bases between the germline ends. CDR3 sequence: CASSDGYGYTF. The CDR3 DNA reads TGTGCCAGCAGTGACGGATATGGCTACACCTTC.

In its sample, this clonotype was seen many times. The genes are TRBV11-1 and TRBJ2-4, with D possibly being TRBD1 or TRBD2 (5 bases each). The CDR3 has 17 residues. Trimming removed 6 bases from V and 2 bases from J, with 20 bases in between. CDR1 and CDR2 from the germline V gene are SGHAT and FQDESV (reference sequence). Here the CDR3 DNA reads TGTGCCAGCAGTTACCCGGGGACGGCAGGAACCAAAAACATTCAGTACTTC. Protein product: CASSYPGTAGTKNIQYF.

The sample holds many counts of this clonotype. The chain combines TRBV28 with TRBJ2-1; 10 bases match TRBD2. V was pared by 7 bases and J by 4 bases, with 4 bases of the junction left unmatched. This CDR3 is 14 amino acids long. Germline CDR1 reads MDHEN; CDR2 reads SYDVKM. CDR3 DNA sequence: TGTGCCAGCACCCCGGGACTAGCGTACAATGAGCAGTTCTTC. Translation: CASTPGLAYNEQFF.

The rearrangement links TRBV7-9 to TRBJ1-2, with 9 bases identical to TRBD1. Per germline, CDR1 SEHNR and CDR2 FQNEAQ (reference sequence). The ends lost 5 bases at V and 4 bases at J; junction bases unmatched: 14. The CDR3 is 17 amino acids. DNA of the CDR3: TGTGCCAGCAGCGACCAGACAGGGGGGCTGGCCGTCTATGGCTACACCTTC. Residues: CASSDQTGGLAVYGYTF.

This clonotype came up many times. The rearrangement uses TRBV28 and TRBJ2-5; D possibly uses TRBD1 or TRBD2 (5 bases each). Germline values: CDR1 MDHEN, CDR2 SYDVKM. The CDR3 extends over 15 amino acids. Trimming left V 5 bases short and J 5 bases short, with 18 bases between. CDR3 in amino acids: CASSPVGGKGETQYF. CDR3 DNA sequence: TGTGCCAGCAGTCCGGTTGGGGGTAAGGGGGAGACCCAGTACTTC.

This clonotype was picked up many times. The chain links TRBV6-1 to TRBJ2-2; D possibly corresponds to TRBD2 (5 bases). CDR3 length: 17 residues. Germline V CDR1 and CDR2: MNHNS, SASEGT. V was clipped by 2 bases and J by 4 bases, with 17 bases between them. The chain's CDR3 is CASSECRGQFCTGELFF. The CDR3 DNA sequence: TGTGCCAGCAGTGAATGTCGAGGGCAGTTTTGCACCGGGGAGCTGTTTTTT.

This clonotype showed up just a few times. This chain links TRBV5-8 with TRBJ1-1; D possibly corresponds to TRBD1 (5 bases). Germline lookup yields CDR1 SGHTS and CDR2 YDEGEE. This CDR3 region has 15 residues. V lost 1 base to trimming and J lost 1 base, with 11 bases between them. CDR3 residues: CASSLPGGENTEAFF. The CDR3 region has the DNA TGTGCCAGCAGCTTGCCGGGAGGGGAGAACACTGAAGCTTTCTTT. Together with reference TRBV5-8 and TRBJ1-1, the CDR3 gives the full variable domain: EAGVTQSPTHLIKTRGQQATLRCSPISGHTSVYWYQQALGLGLQFLLWYDEGEERNRGNFPPRFSGRQFPNYSSELNVNALELEDSALYLCASSLPGGENTEAFFGQGTRLTVV.

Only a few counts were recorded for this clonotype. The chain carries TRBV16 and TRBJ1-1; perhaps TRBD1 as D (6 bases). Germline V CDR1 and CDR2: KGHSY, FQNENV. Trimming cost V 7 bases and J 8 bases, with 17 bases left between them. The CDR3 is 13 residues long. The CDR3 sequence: CASNPGVRDEAFF. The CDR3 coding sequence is TGTGCCAGCAATCCAGGGGTCAGGGACGAAGCTTTCTTT.

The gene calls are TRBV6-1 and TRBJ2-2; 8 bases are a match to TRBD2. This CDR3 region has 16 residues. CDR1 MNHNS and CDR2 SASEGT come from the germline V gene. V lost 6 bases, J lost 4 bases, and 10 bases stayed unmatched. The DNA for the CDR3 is TGTGCCAGCAGGCCAAAGGGACTAGTTCCCACCGGGGAGCTGTTTTTT. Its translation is CASRPKGLVPTGELFF.

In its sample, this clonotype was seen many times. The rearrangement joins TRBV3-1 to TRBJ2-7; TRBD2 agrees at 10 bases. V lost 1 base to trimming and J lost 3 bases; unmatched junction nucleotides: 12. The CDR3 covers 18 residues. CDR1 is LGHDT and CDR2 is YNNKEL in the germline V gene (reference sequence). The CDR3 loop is CASSQGISGRALRYEQYF. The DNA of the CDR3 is TGTGCCAGCAGCCAAGGAATAAGCGGGAGGGCCCTACGCTACGAGCAGTACTTC.

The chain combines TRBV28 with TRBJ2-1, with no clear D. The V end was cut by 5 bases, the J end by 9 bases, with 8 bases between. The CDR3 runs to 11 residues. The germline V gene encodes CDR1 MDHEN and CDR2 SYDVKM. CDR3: CASSLAREQFF. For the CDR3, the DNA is TGTGCCAGCAGTCTGGCTCGTGAGCAGTTCTTC. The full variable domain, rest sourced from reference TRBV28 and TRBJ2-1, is DVKVTQSSRYLVKRTGEKVFLECVQDMDHENMFWYRQDPGLGLRLIYFSYDVKMKEKGDIPEGYSVSREKKERFSLILESASTNQTSMYLCASSLAREQFFGPGTRLTVL.

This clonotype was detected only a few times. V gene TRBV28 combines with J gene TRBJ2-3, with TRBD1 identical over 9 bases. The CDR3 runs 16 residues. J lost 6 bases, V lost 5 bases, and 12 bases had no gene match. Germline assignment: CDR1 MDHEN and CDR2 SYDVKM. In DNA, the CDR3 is TGTGCCAGCAGTACGAACAGGGGGCGACTTTCCGATACGCAGTATTTT. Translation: CASSTNRGRLSDTQYF.

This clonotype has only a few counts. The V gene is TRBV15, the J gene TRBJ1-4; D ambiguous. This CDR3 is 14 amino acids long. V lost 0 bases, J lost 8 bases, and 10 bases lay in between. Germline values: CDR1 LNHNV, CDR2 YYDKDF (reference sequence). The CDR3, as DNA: TGTGCCACCAGCAGAGATCCCGGTCCGGAAAAACTGTTTTTT. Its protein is CATSRDPGPEKLFF.

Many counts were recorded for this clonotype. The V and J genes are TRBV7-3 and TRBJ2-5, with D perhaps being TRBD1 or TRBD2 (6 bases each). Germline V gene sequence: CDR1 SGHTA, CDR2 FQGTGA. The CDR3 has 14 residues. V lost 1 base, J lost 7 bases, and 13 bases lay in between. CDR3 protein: CASSLNGGRGTQYF. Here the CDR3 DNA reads TGTGCCAGCAGCTTAAACGGGGGCCGAGGGACCCAGTACTTC.

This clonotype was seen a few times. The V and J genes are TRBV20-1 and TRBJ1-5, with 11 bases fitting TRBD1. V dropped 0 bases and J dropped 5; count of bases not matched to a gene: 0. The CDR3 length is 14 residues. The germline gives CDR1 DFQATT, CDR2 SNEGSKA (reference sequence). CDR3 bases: TGCAGTGCTAGAGAGGACAGGGGGCATCAGCCCCAGCATTTT. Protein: CSAREDRGHQPQHF.

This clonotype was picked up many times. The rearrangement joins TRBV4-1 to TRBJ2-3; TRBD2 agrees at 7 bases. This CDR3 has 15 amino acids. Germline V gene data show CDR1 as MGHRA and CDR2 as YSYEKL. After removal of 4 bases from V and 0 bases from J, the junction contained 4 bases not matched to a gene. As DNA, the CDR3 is TGCGCCAGCAGCCGAAATAGCGGGAGCACAGATACGCAGTATTTT. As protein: CASSRNSGSTDTQYF.

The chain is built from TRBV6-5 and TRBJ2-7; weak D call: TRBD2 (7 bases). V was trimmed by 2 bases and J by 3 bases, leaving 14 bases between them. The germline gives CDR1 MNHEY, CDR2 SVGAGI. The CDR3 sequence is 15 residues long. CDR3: CASSYPGGGYYEQYF. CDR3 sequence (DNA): TGTGCCAGCAGTTACCCTGGGGGGGGCTACTACGAGCAGTACTTC.

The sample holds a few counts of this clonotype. CDR3 coding DNA: TGTGCCAGCAGCTTGGTGATAGCGGGTGGTGAGAGATCCTACGAGCAGTACTTC. Its translation is CASSLVIAGGERSYEQYF. The chain joins TRBV5-8 to TRBJ2-7; 7 bases map to TRBD2. CDR1 SGHTS and CDR2 YDEGEE come from the germline V gene. V lost 0 bases to trimming and J lost 1 base; unmatched junction nucleotides: 13. CDR3 size: 18 residues.

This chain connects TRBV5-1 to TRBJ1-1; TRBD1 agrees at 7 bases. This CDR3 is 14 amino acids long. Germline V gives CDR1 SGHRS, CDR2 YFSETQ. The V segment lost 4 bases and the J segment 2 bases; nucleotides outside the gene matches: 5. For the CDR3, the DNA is TGCGCCAGCAGCCCGGGACAGCGCAACACTGAAGCTTTCTTT. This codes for CASSPGQRNTEAFF.

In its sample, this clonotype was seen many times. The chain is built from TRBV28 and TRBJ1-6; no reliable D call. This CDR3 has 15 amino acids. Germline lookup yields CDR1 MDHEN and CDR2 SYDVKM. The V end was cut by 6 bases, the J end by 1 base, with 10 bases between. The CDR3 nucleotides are TGTGCCAGCAGGCTGACTAGGTCCTATAATTCACCCCTCCACTTT. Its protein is CASRLTRSYNSPLHF.

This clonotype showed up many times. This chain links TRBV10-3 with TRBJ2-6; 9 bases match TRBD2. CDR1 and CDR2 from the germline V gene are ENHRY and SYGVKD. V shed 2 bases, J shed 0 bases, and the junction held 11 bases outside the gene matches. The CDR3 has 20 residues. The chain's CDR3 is CAISEVGLAGSDSGANVLTF. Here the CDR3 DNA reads TGTGCCATCAGTGAGGTGGGTCTAGCGGGAAGTGACTCTGGGGCCAACGTCCTGACTTTC.

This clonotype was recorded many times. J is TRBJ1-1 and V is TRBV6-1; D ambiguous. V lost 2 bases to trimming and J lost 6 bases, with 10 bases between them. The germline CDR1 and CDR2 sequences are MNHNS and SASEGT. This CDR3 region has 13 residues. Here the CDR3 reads CASSERGLPEAFF. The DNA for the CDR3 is TGTGCCAGCAGTGAACGGGGTCTCCCTGAAGCTTTCTTT.

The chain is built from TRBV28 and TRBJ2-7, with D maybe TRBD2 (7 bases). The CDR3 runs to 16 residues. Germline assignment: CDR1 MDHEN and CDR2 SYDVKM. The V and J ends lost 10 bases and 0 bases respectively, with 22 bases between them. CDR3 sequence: CATSRGGKVSSYEQYF. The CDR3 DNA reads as TGTGCCACCTCAAGGGGGGGGAAAGTGAGCTCCTACGAGCAGTACTTC.

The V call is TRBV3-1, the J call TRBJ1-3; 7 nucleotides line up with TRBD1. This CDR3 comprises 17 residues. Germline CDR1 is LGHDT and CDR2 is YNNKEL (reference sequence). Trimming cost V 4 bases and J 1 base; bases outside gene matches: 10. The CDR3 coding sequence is TGTGCCAGCAGCCTCTCTATCGGGACAGCGTCTGGAAACACCATATATTTT. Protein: CASSLSIGTASGNTIYF.

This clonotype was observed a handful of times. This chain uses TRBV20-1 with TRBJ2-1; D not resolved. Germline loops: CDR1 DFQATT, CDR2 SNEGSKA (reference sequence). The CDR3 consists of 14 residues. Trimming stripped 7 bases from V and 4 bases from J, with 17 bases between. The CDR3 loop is CSVSLGRGYNEQFF. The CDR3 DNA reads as TGCAGTGTTTCTTTGGGTCGCGGTTACAATGAGCAGTTCTTC.

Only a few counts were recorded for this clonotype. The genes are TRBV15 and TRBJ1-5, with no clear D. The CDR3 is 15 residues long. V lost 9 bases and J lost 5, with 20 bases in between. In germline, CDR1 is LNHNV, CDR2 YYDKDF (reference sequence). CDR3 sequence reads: CATSPGRPQDQPQHF. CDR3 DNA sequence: TGTGCCACTAGCCCCGGCAGACCCCAGGATCAGCCCCAGCATTTT.

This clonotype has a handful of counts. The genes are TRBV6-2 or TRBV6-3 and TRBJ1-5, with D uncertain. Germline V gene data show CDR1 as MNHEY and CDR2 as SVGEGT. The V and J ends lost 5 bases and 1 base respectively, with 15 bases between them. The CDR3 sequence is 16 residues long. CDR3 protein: CASSPSFHPSNQPQHF. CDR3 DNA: TGTGCCAGCAGTCCGTCCTTCCACCCCAGCAATCAGCCCCAGCATTTT.

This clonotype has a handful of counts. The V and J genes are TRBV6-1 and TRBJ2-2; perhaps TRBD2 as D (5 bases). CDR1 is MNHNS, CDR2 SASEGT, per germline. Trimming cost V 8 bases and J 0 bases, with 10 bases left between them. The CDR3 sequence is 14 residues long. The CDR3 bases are TGTGCCAGCGAACTAGTGGCGAACACCGGGGAGCTGTTTTTT. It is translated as CASELVANTGELFF.

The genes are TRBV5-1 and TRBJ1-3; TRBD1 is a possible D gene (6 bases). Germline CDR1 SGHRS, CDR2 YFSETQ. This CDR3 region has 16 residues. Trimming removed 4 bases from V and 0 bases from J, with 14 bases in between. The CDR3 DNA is TGCGCCAGCAGCCGAGGGGGGGGTAACTCTGGAAACACCATATATTTT. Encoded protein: CASSRGGGNSGNTIYF.

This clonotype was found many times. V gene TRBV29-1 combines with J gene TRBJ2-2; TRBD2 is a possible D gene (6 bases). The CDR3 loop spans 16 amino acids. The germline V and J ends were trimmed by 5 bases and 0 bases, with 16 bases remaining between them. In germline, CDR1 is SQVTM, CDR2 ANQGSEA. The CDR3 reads CSVYGGAGSNTGELFF. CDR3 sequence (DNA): TGCAGCGTTTACGGAGGGGCAGGATCGAACACCGGGGAGCTGTTTTTT.

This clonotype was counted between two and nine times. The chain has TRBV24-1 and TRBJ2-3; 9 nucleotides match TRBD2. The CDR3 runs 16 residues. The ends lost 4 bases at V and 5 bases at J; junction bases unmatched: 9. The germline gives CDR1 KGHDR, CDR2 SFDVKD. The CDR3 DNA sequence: TGTGCCACCAGTGACACGACTAGCGGACTCGGAGATACGCAGTATTTT. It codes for CATSDTTSGLGDTQYF.